This T cell receptor beta chain was found in a study of blood T cell repertoires in COVID-19. For the study at large: T cells, B-cell-depleted T cells, or PBMCs supplied cDNA or gDNA.

Cohort placement rested on clinical history that participants reported themselves. Trimming stripped 2 bases from V and 9 bases from J, with 17 bases between. The CDR3 consists of 15 residues. Germline V gene data show CDR1 as SGHAT and CDR2 as FQNNGV. Method: immunoSEQ multiplex PCR; TCRdb's copy keeps in-frame clones and lacks some. This table has around 290,000 clones, approximately 86% appearing once. V gene TRBV11-2 combines with J gene TRBJ2-1; a possible D gene is TRBD2 (7 bases). This sequence was found in a young woman who had recovered from COVID-19. The sample consisted of PBMCs or T cells enriched from blood (not recorded which). The CDR3 bases are TGTGCCAGCAGCTTAAACGCGGGGGCTAAGGGTGAGCAGTTCTTC. Translating it yields CASSLNAGAKGEQFF.